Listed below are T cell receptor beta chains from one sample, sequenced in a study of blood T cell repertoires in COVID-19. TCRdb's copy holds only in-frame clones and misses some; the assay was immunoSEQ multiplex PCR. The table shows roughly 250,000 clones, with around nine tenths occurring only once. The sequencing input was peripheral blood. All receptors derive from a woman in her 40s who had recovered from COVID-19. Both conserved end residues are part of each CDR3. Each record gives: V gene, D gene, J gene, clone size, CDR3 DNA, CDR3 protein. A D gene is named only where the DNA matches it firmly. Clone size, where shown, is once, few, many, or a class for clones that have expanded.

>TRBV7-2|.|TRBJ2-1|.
TGTGCCAGCACCGAAGTCCCGGGCTACAATGAGCAGTTCTTC
CASTEVPGYNEQFF
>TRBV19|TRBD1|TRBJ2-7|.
TGTGCCAGTAGTATCTCTAACAGGGGGGAGCAGTACTTC
CASSISNRGEQYF
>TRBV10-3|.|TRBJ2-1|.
TGTGCCATCAGTGAGTCGCGGACAGAATCGGACCGAGAGCAGTTCTTC
CAISESRTESDREQFF
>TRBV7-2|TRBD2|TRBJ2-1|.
TGTGCCAGCAGCTTAGGAAGCGCGGGAGAAATAGGGCAGTTCTTC
CASSLGSAGEIGQFF
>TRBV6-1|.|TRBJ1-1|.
TGTGCCAGCAGTGAAGCGCTTCGAGGGCGCACTGAAGCTTTCTTT
CASSEALRGRTEAFF
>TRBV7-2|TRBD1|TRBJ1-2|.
TGTGCCAGCAGCTTAGGGACAGGGTCCTATGGCTACACCTTC
CASSLGTGSYGYTF
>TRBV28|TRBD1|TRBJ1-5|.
TGTGCCAGCAGCTTTGGGACAGATAGCAATCAGCCCCAGCATTTT
CASSFGTDSNQPQHF
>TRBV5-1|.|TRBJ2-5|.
TGCGCCAGCAGTGTGCAGGGGATTGAGACCCAGTACTTC
CASSVQGIETQYF
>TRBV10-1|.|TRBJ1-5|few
TGCGCCAGCAGTGCCCGATACCCACAATGGCCCCAGCATTTT
CASSARYPQWPQHF
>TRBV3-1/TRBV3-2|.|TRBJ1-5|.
TGTGCCAGCAGCCGGGGGGGTGGCAATCAGCCCCAGCATTTT
CASSRGGGNQPQHF
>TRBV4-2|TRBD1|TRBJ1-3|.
TGTGCCAGCAGCCAGGAACAACAGGGGGCGCGATCCGGAAACACCATATATTTT
CASSQEQQGARSGNTIYF
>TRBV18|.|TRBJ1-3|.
TGTGCCAGCTCACCACAAGGGGCTGGAAACACCATATATTTT
CASSPQGAGNTIYF
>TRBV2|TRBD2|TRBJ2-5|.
TGTGCCAGCAACCCAAGGGCGGCTAGCGGGGGCCTCAAGAAAGAGACCCAGTACTTC
CASNPRAASGGLKKETQYF
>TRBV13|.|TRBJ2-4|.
TGTGCCAGCAGCTTAGGTGGGGGCTTAGCCAAAAACATTCAGTACTTC
CASSLGGGLAKNIQYF
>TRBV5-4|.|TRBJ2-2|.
TGTGCCAGCAGCTTGGCTCAGGGATACACCGGGGAGCTGTTTTTT
CASSLAQGYTGELFF
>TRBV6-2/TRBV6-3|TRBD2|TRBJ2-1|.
TGTGCCAGCAGTCGAAAGCGAGCTAGCGGGAACGATGAGCAGTTCTTC
CASSRKRASGNDEQFF
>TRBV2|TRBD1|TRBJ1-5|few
TGTGCCAGCAGTGTTTCCGGACAGGGGGGTCAGCCCCAGCATTTT
CASSVSGQGGQPQHF
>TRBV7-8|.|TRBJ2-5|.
TGTGCCAGCACCCTTTTCGGGAGAAGTCAGCAAGAGACCCAGTACTTC
CASTLFGRSQQETQYF
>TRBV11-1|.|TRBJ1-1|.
TGTGCCAGCAGCTTAGGTCCAGGTATTGAAGCTTTCTTT
CASSLGPGIEAFF
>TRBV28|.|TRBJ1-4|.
TGTGCCAGCAGTTTAATTGGCTCTGGCAGGGCTAATGAAAAACTGTTTTTT
CASSLIGSGRANEKLFF
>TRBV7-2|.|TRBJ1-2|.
TGTGCCAGCAGTTCACCTTCAGGGACACCTAACTATGGCTACACCTTC
CASSSPSGTPNYGYTF
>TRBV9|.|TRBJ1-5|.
TGTGCCAGCAGCGTAGAGGCAGGGATAAACCAGCCCCAGCATTTT
CASSVEAGINQPQHF
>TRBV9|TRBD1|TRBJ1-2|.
TGTGCCAGCAGCGAGGGGGCAGCCAACTATGGCTACACCTTC
CASSEGAANYGYTF
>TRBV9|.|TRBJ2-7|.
TGTGCCAGCAGCCCTCGACAGGAGGAGGACGAGCAGTACTTC
CASSPRQEEDEQYF
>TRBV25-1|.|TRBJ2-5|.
TGTGCCAGCACTGGACAGAACCAAGAGACCCAGTACTTC
CASTGQNQETQYF
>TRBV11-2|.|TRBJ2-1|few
TGTGCCAGCAGCTTAGAAGGGGGGGCGGGATCGCCGTACAATGAGCAGTTCTTC
CASSLEGGAGSPYNEQFF
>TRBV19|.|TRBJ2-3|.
TGTGCCAGTAGTATTACTCGGGAGCCTTGGTCCGGCACAGATACGCAGTATTTT
CASSITREPWSGTDTQYF
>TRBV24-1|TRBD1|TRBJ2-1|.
TGTGCCACCAGTGATGTCGGGACAGGGGGCCAACACAATGAGCAGTTCTTC
CATSDVGTGGQHNEQFF
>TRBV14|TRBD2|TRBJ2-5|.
TGTGCCAGCAGCCAAGGAAGACTAGCTGAGACCCAGTACTTC
CASSQGRLAETQYF
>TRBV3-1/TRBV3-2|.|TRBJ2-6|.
TGTGCCAGCAGCCATCGTTTTTTGGACAGTTCCTCCTCTGGGGCCAACGTCCTGACTTTC
CASSHRFLDSSSSGANVLTF
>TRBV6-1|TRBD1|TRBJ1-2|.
TGTGCCAGCAGTGAACCGGGACAGGGGGCTTATAATGGCTACACCTTC
CASSEPGQGAYNGYTF
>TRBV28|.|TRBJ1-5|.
TGTGCCAGCAGCCCGGGGGGGGGCTCAAATCAGCCCCAGCATTTT
CASSPGGGSNQPQHF
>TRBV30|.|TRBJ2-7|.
TGTGCCTGGGGAAGTCTCCAAGAGGAGTACTTC
CAWGSLQEEYF
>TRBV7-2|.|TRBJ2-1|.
TGTGCCAGCAGCTTTCCGAAGCATGAGCAGTTCTTC
CASSFPKHEQFF
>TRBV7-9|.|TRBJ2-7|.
TGTGCCAGCAGCCCGGGGGTGGGGCCAGGGAGGAACCACGAGCAGTACTTC
CASSPGVGPGRNHEQYF
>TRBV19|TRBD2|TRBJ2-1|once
TGTGCCAGTAGTAGAGGGACTAGCGGGAGTACGTCCTACAATGAGCAGTTCTTC
CASSRGTSGSTSYNEQFF
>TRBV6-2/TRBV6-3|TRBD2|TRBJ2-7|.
TGTGCCAGCAGTTACGCCAGCGGGAGTTCCTACGAGCAGTACTTC
CASSYASGSSYEQYF
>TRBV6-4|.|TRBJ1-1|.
TGTGCCAGCAGTAGGACAGTGAACACTGAAGCTTTCTTT
CASSRTVNTEAFF
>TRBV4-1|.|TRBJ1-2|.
TGCGCCAGCAGCCCTCGGAGGACCTATGGCTACACCTTC
CASSPRRTYGYTF
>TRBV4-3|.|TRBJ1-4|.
TGCGCCAGCAGCCTCGAGACAGCGGGTAATGAAAAACTGTTTTTT
CASSLETAGNEKLFF
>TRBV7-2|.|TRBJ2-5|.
TGTGCCAGCGGTCCTGGCGGGTACGGGACCCAGTACTTC
CASGPGGYGTQYF
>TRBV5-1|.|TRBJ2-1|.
TGCGCCAGCAGCTTGGCCGTAGGGGACAATGAGCAGTTCTTC
CASSLAVGDNEQFF
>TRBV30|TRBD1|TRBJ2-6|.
TGTGCCTGGTCCAGGGGGACCTCTGGGGCCAACGTCCTGACTTTC
CAWSRGTSGANVLTF
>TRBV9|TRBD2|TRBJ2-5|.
TGTGCCAGCAGCGTAGTGGGCGAAGCGGGGGCGAGAGAGACCCAGTACTTC
CASSVVGEAGARETQYF
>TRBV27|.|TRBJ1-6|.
TGTGCCAGCACTCCGGGGGGGGCGGGCTCCTATAATTCACCCCTCCACTTT
CASTPGGAGSYNSPLHF
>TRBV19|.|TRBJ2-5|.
TGTGCCTGCGCCTCGCGGGGAAGAGAGACCCAGTACTTC
CACASRGRETQYF
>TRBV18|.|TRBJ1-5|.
TGTGCCAGCTCACCATTCCCAGGGGAAGGTCAGCCCCAGCATTTT
CASSPFPGEGQPQHF